This T cell receptor beta chain was sequenced during a study of OX40 agonist ivuxolimab in advanced cancers. Across the whole study: Participants, approximately 80% male, averaged roughly 59 years of age, ranging from roughly 20 to 85.

Germline lookup yields CDR1 SGHAT and CDR2 FQNNGV. This CDR3 comprises 13 residues. V gave up 1 base and J gave up 6 bases, with 8 bases separating them. Measured with immunoSEQ multiplex PCR; TCRdb has only the in-frame clones, and not every one. Of about 100,000 clones listed, under 95% are singletons. Excluded were patients having autoimmune disease history or systemic immunosuppression. Blood samples were obtained at baseline, cycle 4 day 1, and cycle 7 day 1. Study findings and constraints: Among T cells, CD8+ cells averaged more expanded clones than CD4+ cells.

The table lists this clone with a count of one. Its antigen is undetermined. Sequences were derived from CD4+ or CD8+ T cells sorted from blood, sampled in a trial of the OX40 agonist ivuxolimab. The clonotype was recovered from an adult with an advanced solid tumor such as melanoma, head and neck, liver or kidney cancer. This sequence joins TRBV11-2 and TRBJ2-3; D may be TRBD1 (5 bases). CDR3 loop: CASSLAGSDTQYF. The CDR3 nucleotides are TGTGCCAGCAGCTTAGCAGGGTCTGATACGCAGTATTTT.